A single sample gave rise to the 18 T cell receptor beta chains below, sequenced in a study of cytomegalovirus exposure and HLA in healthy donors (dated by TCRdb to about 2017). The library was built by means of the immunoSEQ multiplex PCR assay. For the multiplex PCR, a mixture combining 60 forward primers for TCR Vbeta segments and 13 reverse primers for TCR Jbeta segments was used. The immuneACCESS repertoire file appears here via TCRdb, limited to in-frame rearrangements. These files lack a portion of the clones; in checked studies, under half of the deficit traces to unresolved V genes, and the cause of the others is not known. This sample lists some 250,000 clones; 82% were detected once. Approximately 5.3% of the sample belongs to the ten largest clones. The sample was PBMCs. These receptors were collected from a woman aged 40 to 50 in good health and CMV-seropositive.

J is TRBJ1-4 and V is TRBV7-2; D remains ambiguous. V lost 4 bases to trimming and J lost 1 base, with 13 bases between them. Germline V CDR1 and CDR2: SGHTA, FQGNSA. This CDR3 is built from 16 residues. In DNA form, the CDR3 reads TGTGCCAGCAGCTCTCGTACCGGGAGAACTAATGAAAAACTGTTTTTT. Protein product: CASSSRTGRTNEKLFF.

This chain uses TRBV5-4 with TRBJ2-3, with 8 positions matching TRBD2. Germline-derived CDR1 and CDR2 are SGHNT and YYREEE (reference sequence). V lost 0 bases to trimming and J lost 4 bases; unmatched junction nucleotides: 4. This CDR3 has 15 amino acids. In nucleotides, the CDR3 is TGTGCCAGCAGCTTGGGACGGGGGGGCCCAGATACGCAGTATTTT. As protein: CASSLGRGGPDTQYF.

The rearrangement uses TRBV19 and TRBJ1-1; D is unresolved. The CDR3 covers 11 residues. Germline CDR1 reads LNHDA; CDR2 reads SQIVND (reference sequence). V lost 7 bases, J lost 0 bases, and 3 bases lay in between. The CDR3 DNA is TGTGCCAGTACAGTGAACACTGAAGCTTTCTTT. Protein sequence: CASTVNTEAFF.

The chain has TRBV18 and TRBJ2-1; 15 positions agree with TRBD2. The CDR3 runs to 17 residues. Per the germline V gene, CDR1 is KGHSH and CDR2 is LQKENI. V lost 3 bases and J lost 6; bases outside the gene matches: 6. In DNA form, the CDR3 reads TGTGCCAGCTCACCCGGACTAGCGGGGGGGTTCAGCAATGAGCAGTTCTTC. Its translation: CASSPGLAGGFSNEQFF.

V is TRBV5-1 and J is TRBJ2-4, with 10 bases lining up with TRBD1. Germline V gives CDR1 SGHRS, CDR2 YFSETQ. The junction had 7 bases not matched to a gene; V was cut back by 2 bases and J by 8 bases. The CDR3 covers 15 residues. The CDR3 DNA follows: TGCGCCAGCAGCTTTGGGGACAGGGGCGGTGACATTCAGTACTTC. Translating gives CASSFGDRGGDIQYF.

The CDR3 is CASSQTYNEQFF. CDR3 sequence (DNA): TGTGCCAGCAGCCAGACCTACAATGAGCAGTTCTTC. The chain combines TRBV5-6 with TRBJ2-1; D not resolved. This CDR3 has 12 residues. Between the trimmed V and J ends, which lost 4 bases and 2 bases, there was a span of 4 bases. Germline CDR1 SGHDT, CDR2 YYEEEE. Variable domain in full (rest from reference TRBV5-6 and TRBJ2-1): DAGVTQSPTHLIKTRGQQVTLRCSPKSGHDTVSWYQQALGQGPQFIFQYYEEEERQRGNFPDRFSGHQFPNYSSELNVNALLLGDSALYLCASSQTYNEQFFGPGTRLTVL.

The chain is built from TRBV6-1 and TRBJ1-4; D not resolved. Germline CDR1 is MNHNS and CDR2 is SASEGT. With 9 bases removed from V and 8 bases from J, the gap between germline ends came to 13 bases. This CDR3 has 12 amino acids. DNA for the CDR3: TGTGCCAGTAGACGAGGTCCGGAAAAACTGTTTTTT. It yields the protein CASRRGPEKLFF.

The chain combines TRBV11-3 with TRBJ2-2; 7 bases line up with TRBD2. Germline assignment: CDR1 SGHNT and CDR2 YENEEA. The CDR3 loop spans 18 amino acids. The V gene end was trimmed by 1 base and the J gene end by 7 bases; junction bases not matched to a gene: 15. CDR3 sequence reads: CASSLGGWREKRIGELFF. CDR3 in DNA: TGTGCCAGCAGCTTAGGTGGCTGGCGGGAGAAAAGGATCGGGGAGCTGTTTTTT.

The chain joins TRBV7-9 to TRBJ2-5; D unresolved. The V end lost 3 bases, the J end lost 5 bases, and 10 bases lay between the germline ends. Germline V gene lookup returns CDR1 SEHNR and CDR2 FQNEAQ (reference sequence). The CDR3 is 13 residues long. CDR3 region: CASSFPGRETQYF. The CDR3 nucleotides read TGTGCCAGCAGCTTTCCGGGTCGGGAGACCCAGTACTTC.

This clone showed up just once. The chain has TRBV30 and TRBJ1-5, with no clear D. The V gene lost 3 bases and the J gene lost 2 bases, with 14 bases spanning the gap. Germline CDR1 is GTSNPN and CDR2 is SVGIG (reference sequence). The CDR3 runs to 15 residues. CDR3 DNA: TGTGCCTGGAGCGATAGTGGGCTCCGCAATCAGCCCCAGCATTTT. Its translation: CAWSDSGLRNQPQHF.

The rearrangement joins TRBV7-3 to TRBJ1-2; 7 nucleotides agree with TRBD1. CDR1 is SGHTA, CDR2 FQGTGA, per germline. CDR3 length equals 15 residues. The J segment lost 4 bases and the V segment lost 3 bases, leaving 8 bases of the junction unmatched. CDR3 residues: CASSFSGTATYGYTF. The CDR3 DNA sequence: TGTGCCAGCAGCTTCTCCGGGACAGCGACCTATGGCTACACCTTC. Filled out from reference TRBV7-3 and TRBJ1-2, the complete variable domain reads GAGVSQTPSNKVTEKGKYVELRCDPISGHTALYWYRQSLGQGPEFLIYFQGTGAADDSGLPNDRFFAVRPEGSVSTLKIQRTERGDSAVYLCASSFSGTATYGYTFGSGTRLTVV.

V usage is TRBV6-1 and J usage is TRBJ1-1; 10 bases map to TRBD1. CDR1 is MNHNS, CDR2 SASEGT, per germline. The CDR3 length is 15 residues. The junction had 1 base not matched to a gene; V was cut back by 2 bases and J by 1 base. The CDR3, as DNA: TGTGCCAGCAGTGAAAGGACAGGGGGGAACACTGAAGCTTTCTTT. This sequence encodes CASSERTGGNTEAFF.

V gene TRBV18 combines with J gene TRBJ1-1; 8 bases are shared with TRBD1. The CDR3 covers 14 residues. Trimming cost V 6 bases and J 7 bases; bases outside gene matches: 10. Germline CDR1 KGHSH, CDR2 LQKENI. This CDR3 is CASSTPQGAHEAFF. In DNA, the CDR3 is TGTGCCAGCTCGACTCCTCAGGGGGCGCATGAAGCTTTCTTT.

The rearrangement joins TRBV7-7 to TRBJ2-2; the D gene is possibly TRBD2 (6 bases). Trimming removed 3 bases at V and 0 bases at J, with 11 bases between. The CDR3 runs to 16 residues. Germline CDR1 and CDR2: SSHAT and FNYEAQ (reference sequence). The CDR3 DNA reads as TGTGCCAGCAGCTTCGGGACTGCGCCGAACACCGGGGAGCTGTTTTTT. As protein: CASSFGTAPNTGELFF.

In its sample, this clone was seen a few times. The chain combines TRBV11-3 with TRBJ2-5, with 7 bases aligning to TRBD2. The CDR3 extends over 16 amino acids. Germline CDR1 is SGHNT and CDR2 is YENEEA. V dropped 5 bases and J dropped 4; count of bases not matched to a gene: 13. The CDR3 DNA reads TGTGCCAGCAGCCTCAGGACTAGAGGTAACGGAGAGACCCAGTACTTC. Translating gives CASSLRTRGNGETQYF.

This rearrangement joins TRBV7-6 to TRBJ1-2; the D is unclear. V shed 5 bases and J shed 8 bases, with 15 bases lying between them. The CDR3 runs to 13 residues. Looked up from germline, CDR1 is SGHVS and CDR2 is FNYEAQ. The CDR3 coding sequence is TGTGCCAGCAGCGCGTCAGGTCGTAAAGGCTACACCTTC. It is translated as CASSASGRKGYTF.

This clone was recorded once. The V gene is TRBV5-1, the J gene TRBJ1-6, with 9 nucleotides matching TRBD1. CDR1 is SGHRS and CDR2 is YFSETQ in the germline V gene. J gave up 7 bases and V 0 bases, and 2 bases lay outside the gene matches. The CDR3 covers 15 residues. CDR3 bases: TGCGCCAGCAGCTTGGGGGACAGGGTCAATTCACCCCTCCACTTT. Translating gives CASSLGDRVNSPLHF.

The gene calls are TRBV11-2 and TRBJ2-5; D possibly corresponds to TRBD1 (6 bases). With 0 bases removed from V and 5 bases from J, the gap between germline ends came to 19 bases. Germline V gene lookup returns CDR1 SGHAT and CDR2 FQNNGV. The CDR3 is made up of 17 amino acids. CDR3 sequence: CASSLDYAGVGAETQYF. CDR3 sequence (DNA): TGTGCCAGCAGCTTAGATTATGCAGGGGTTGGTGCGGAGACCCAGTACTTC.